Following are 8 T cell receptor beta chains from one sample sequenced in a study of T-cell reconstitution after alpha-beta-depleted transplantation in children. The TCRbeta library was prepared with unique molecular identifiers. TCRdb passed the PCR reads through MiXCR, listing each CDR3 protein once. The sample includes about 590,000 distinct CDR3 sequences, roughly 13% of them seen just once. Sequencing was performed on PBMCs, mostly from graft donor cells, taken 360 days after TCRalphabeta/CD19-depleted stem cell transplant. These TCRs come from a male patient younger than 18 who had a stem cell transplant for acute myeloid leukemia, so the T cells may come from the graft donor.

This clonotype occurred once. V usage is TRBV29-1 and J usage is TRBJ2-1, with unresolved D. Per germline, CDR1 SQVTM and CDR2 ANQGSEA. This CDR3 region has 14 residues. V lost 4 bases to trimming and J lost 2 bases, with 12 bases between them. CDR3 in amino acids: CSVVRAIAYNEQFF. Written as DNA, the CDR3 is TGCAGCGTTGTTCGGGCGATAGCCTACAATGAGCAGTTCTTC.

The chain carries TRBV12-3 or TRBV12-4 and TRBJ2-1, with a weak D call TRBD2 (5 bases). The CDR3 is 15 amino acids. Deletions cut 6 bases from V and 4 bases from J, with 16 bases between. The CDR3 reads CASRTQRTPYNEQFF. For the CDR3, the DNA is TGTGCCAGCAGAACCCAGCGGACCCCATACAATGAGCAGTTCTTC.

The chain employs TRBV24-1 and TRBJ2-5, with 7 bases that match TRBD1. With 4 bases clipped from V and 6 bases from J, the junction kept 10 bases outside the gene matches. The CDR3 spans 15 residues. Germline values: CDR1 KGHDR, CDR2 SFDVKD. CDR3 bases: TGTGCCACCAGTGAACCGACAGGGTTTATACAGACCCAGTACTTC. Protein sequence: CATSEPTGFIQTQYF.

This clonotype was counted a few times. The gene calls are TRBV30 and TRBJ2-2; D ambiguous. Trimming removed 4 bases from V and 1 base from J, with 13 bases in between. Germline loops: CDR1 GTSNPN, CDR2 SVGIG (reference sequence). The CDR3 runs to 15 residues. CDR3 sequence reads: CAWMGRPKNTGELFF. CDR3 coding DNA: TGTGCCTGGATGGGTCGGCCGAAGAACACCGGGGAGCTGTTTTTT.

This sequence joins TRBV5-6 and TRBJ2-3; TRBD2 aligns across 11 bases. The CDR3 is 15 amino acids. CDR1 is SGHDT, CDR2 YYEEEE, per germline. The trim removed 5 bases at V and 4 bases at J, leaving 6 bases unmatched. Here the CDR3 reads CASSISGRVADTQYF. The CDR3 DNA sequence: TGTGCCAGCAGTATTAGCGGGAGGGTGGCAGATACGCAGTATTTT.

V is TRBV6-2 or TRBV6-3 and J is TRBJ2-1; TRBD2 agrees at 9 bases. This CDR3 has 17 residues. The V segment lost 6 bases and the J segment 3 bases; nucleotides outside the gene matches: 12. Germline V gene lookup returns CDR1 MNHEY and CDR2 SVGEGT. The DNA of the CDR3 is TGTGCCAGCAGCTACCGGGGACTAGCAGTCGTCTACAATGAGCAGTTCTTC. This sequence encodes CASSYRGLAVVYNEQFF.

This clonotype was seen a few times. J is TRBJ2-7 and V is TRBV19; 7 nucleotides line up with TRBD2. The CDR3 sequence is 13 residues long. In germline, CDR1 is LNHDA, CDR2 SQIVND (reference sequence). Trimming took 5 bases from V and 5 from J; bases not matched to a gene: 6. This CDR3 reads CASSRTSNHEQYF. The CDR3 DNA is TGTGCCAGTAGTCGGACTAGTAATCACGAGCAGTACTTC. The full variable domain, rest sourced from reference TRBV19 and TRBJ2-7, is DGGITQSPKYLFRKEGQNVTLSCEQNLNHDAMYWYRQDPGQGLRLIYYSQIVNDFQKGDIAEGYSVSREKKESFPLTVTSAQKNPTAFYLCASSRTSNHEQYFGPGTRLTVT.

This clonotype turned up a few times. The V and J genes are TRBV15 and TRBJ2-3; tentative D call: TRBD1 (7 bases). The CDR3 loop spans 17 amino acids. Trimming shortened V by 5 bases and J by 0 bases, and 18 bases separated the two germline ends. Germline CDR1 LNHNV, CDR2 YYDKDF (reference sequence). The CDR3 loop reads CATSGDSGTASTDTQYF. The CDR3 region has the DNA TGTGCCACCAGCGGGGACTCCGGGACAGCTAGCACAGATACGCAGTATTTT.